The entry below gives a single TCR beta chain sequence along with its context. The record originates from a study of T cell clusters in autoimmune cytopenias. TRB was amplified by touch-down multiplex PCR, primer pools A and B combined. Reanalyzing the multiplex PCR reads, TCRdb keeps one entry per CDR3 protein, without DNA. Recorded for this sample: nearly 15,000 distinct CDR3 sequences. Roughly 38,000 genome equivalents of blood DNA were amplified for TRB. The same sample was also studied in work on T cell repertoires in aging, cancer and after chemotherapy.

This TCR came from a human donor in good health. Sequenced material: peripheral blood.

The CDR3 sequence is CSVRTGGKVNTEAFF. This chain links TRBV29-1 with TRBJ1-1; TCRdb reports TRBD1, a call that lacks DNA to check it against. This CDR3 contains 15 residues. Germline V gene sequence: CDR1 SQVTM, CDR2 ANQGSEA.